This record looks at one T cell receptor (beta chain) sequence and its context. Its antigen is still unknown. Per-base quality was not reported, and no clone a single base away is much larger than it. These data originate in a study of T cell clones after liver transplantation (dated by TCRdb to between 2018 and 2021). Study-wide context: The samples were obtained from ITN030ST, a randomized trial that attempted immunosuppression withdrawal within 2 years after liver transplantation. Three of the eight recipients were HCV-positive; the others were transplanted for non-autoimmune, non-viral indications. Of the 8 liver transplant recipients making up the studied cohort, 3 were classified as tolerant and 5 as non-tolerant. No induction therapy was given to the subjects, and standard immunosuppression was administered until randomization at 12-24 months post-transplant. As an antigen-independent comparator for donor-reactive sequences, third party-reactive TCRbeta sequences were also identified from pre-transplant MLRs. Blood samples were collected pre-transplant, then pre-randomization ahead of withdrawal, and finally post-randomization once withdrawal had either been completed or failed. Donor-reactive T cell clones were identified by TCRbeta sequencing after a pre-transplant mixed lymphocyte reaction and then tracked in post-transplant blood. To count as tolerant, a recipient had to stay completely off immunosuppression for at least one year without liver enzymes climbing beyond twice the upper limit of normal.

High-throughput TCRbeta CDR3 sequencing of frozen genomic DNA was performed by immunoSEQ, including PCR amplification, mapping, bias correction and internal controls. Per the source publication's procedure: Only productive rearrangements were retained, with each unique TCRbeta sequence defined by its CDR3 nucleotide sequence together with its V and J gene. For classification of a sequence as donor-reactive, at least 5-fold expansion in CFSE-low cells relative to unstimulated pre-transplant cells and a frequency of at least 0.01% were required. Minimum frequency thresholds were set for each subject based on the unstimulated sample with the lowest template count, ensuring at least 90% detection power. Repertoire turnover was measured by Jensen-Shannon divergence between the top 1000 TCRbeta sequences post- and pre-transplant. Changes in detection of donor-reactive sequences were assessed with two-sided Fisher's exact tests. Sourced from immuneACCESS, this table was stored by TCRdb with only in-frame sequences that have V and J called. A share of the clones is absent; for the studies checked, an unresolved V gene accounts for under half, and the remainder has no known explanation. V and J calls and clone size come straight from that table; D and trimming were deduced from the DNA. The sample data list about 120,000 clones, and roughly nine tenths of these were observed just once. 0.65% to 0.85% of the sample is held by the ten biggest clonotypes.

What the research found in general, with its limitations: Once repertoire turnover was taken into account, donor-reactive detection showed a significant reduction for CD4 in 7 of 8 subjects and for CD8 in 8 of 8. A greater decline was seen for donor-reactive sequences than for third party-reactive sequences, suggesting partial antigen-specific deletion unrelated to withdrawal success. Because allograft tissue specimens were not available, migration of donor-reactive T cells into the graft, rather than deletion, may have occurred. The conclusions were preliminary, being limited by small, heterogeneous patient numbers and by non-standardized post-transplant time points. A significant post-transplant decrease in circulating donor-reactive CD4 TCRbeta sequences was observed in most of the 8 subjects, irrespective of tolerance or HCV status. In a couple of subjects, low numbers of available donor cells limited the measurable donor-reactive repertoire.

Thawed unstimulated PBMCs were stained for CD3, CD4 and CD8 and FACS-sorted into CD3+CD4+ and CD3+CD8+ populations. All 8 studied subjects were randomized to immunosuppression withdrawal. The Qiagen DNeasy Blood and Tissue Kit was used for isolation of genomic DNA. CDR1 and CDR2, looked up from the germline V gene, are SGHNT and YENEEA. The CDR3 measures 12 amino acids from cysteine to phenylalanine. Only CDR3 DNA is held: 36 bases, read in frame from base 1. V drops 4 bases and J drops 8 bases, leaving 9 bases in between. This receptor was identified in a human patient who received a liver transplant. Donor T cells from the graft may be present among the T cells after a transplant. The chain is encoded by TRBV11-3 joined to TRBJ2-1, with a tentative D gene TRBD1 over 7 matching bases. The source was CD4+ T cells from blood, collected 12 months after liver transplant. The nucleotide sequence is TGTGCCAGCAGCTCCAGGGGGGATGAGCAGTTCTTC. Translation gives CASSSRGDEQFF. The variable domain in full, with residues beyond the CDR3 obtained from the reference TRBV11-3 and TRBJ2-1 genes, is EAGVVQSPRYKIIEKKQPVAFWCNPISGHNTLYWYLQNLGQGPELLIRYENEEAVDDSQLPKDRFSAERLKGVDSTLKIQPAELGDSAVYLCASSSRGDEQFFGPGTRLTVL.